One sample yielded the 25 T cell receptor beta chains listed below, sequenced in a study of T cell responses to AZD1222 COVID-19 vaccine. Measured with immunoSEQ multiplex PCR; TCRdb has only the in-frame clones, and not every one. Of about 140,000 clones listed, approximately 90% were seen once; the top ten hold less than 1.5%. The sample in question was peripheral blood, obtained 28 days after the second AZD1222 dose. The receptors were gathered from an adult who received the AZD1222 COVID-19 vaccine.

The CDR3, as DNA: TGTGCCAGTCTGGGTTGGGTCATCTCTAGCACAGATACGCAGTATTTT. Translated, it gives CASLGWVISSTDTQYF. The V and J genes are TRBV2 and TRBJ2-3; no clear D. With 9 bases removed from V and 0 bases from J, the gap between germline ends came to 19 bases. CDR1 SNHLY and CDR2 FYNNEI come from the germline V gene. The CDR3 spans 16 residues.

The chain employs TRBV5-5 and TRBJ2-3; TRBD1 agrees at 9 bases. The germline V gene encodes CDR1 SGHKS and CDR2 YYEKEE (reference sequence). V lost 0 bases and J lost 7; bases outside the gene matches: 6. The CDR3 covers 15 residues. CDR3 bases: TGTGCCAGCAGCTTGGCCGGGACAGGGTTGAATACGCAGTATTTT. It codes for CASSLAGTGLNTQYF.

The chain couples TRBV7-2 to TRBJ1-2; tentatively, D is TRBD1 (6 bases). Germline lookup yields CDR1 SGHTA and CDR2 FQGNSA. With 0 bases removed from V and 8 bases from J, the gap between germline ends came to 13 bases. This CDR3 is 14 amino acids long. CDR3: CASSLAGAREGYTF. DNA for the CDR3: TGTGCCAGCAGCTTAGCGGGGGCCCGGGAGGGCTACACCTTC.

The CDR3 reads CASSVGTAGSYEQYF. DNA of the CDR3: TGTGCCAGCAGCGTAGGTACAGCGGGGTCCTACGAGCAGTACTTC. The rearrangement links TRBV9 to TRBJ2-7; TRBD2 matches 7 bases. Trimming at V came to 0 bases and at J to 1 base, leaving 4 bases not matched to a gene. The CDR3 has 15 amino acids. Germline lookup yields CDR1 SGDLS and CDR2 YYNGEE.

The chain links TRBV11-2 to TRBJ2-7, with D unresolved. The V end was cut by 5 bases, the J end by 2 bases, with 10 bases between. The CDR3 runs 13 residues. Germline assignment: CDR1 SGHAT and CDR2 FQNNGV. CDR3 amino acids: CASSPVETYEQYF. The CDR3 DNA sequence: TGTGCCAGCAGCCCAGTCGAGACCTACGAGCAGTACTTC.

The chain couples TRBV6-4 to TRBJ2-7, with a possible D match to TRBD2 (5 bases). Trimming cost V 5 bases and J 0 bases, with 14 bases left between them. Germline V lookup: CDR1 MRHNA, CDR2 SNTAGT. The CDR3 has 15 amino acids. CDR3 residues: CASSRAHGGSYEQYF. CDR3 DNA sequence: TGTGCCAGCAGTCGAGCCCACGGAGGCTCCTACGAGCAGTACTTC.

This chain connects TRBV4-2 to TRBJ2-2, with 10 bases matching TRBD2. The CDR3 is 17 amino acids. CDR1 is LGHNA and CDR2 is YNFKEQ in the germline V gene. V lost 4 bases and J lost 6; bases outside the gene matches: 11. The DNA for the CDR3 is TGTGCCAGCAGCCCCTCATCCGGGACTAGCGCCCCCGGGGAGCTGTTTTTT. It yields the protein CASSPSSGTSAPGELFF.

V usage is TRBV28 and J usage is TRBJ2-7, with D perhaps TRBD1 (5 bases). The CDR3 is made up of 15 amino acids. The germline V gene encodes CDR1 MDHEN and CDR2 SYDVKM. Trimming cost V 5 bases and J 1 base, with 15 bases left between them. Written as DNA, the CDR3 is TGTGCCAGCAGTGGGGCAGGCCCGGTTTCCTACGAGCAGTACTTC. Protein product: CASSGAGPVSYEQYF.

This chain uses TRBV2 with TRBJ2-3; D perhaps matches TRBD2 (6 bases). Germline values: CDR1 SNHLY, CDR2 FYNNEI. This CDR3 region has 14 residues. The germline V and J ends were trimmed by 7 bases and 8 bases, with 19 bases remaining between them. The CDR3 region is CASMWTISRGTQYF. CDR3 DNA sequence: TGTGCCAGCATGTGGACTATTTCCCGGGGTACGCAGTATTTT.

The V gene is TRBV10-3, the J gene TRBJ2-7; D gene unclear. Germline lookup yields CDR1 ENHRY and CDR2 SYGVKD. Trimming stripped 10 bases from V and 1 base from J, with 14 bases between. The CDR3 runs 13 residues. The CDR3 region has the DNA TGTGCCACTGAGCCGTACGGGTCCTACGAGCAGTACTTC. Protein: CATEPYGSYEQYF.

The chain links TRBV7-2 to TRBJ1-1; 7 bases are shared with TRBD1. From germline, CDR1 is SGHTA and CDR2 FQGNSA. The CDR3 contains 15 residues. J gave up 4 bases and V 1 base, and 6 bases lay outside the gene matches. The DNA of the CDR3 is TGTGCCAGCAGCTTAGTTGCAGGGGGAAGCACTGAAGCTTTCTTT. This codes for CASSLVAGGSTEAFF.

This chain joins TRBV5-1 and TRBJ2-2, with D tentatively TRBD1 (6 bases). This CDR3 comprises 15 residues. Germline V gives CDR1 SGHRS, CDR2 YFSETQ. V was pared by 4 bases and J by 7 bases, with 17 bases between. As DNA, the CDR3 is TGCGCCAGCAGCCCCGGACAGTTCTCGAGCGGGGAGCTGTTTTTT. Its translation is CASSPGQFSSGELFF.

The genes are TRBV5-1 and TRBJ2-3, with D unclear. CDR3 length: 14 residues. CDR1 and CDR2 (germline): SGHRS, YFSETQ. Trimming shortened V by 0 bases and J by 2 bases, and 7 bases separated the two germline ends. CDR3 sequence: CASSLAVDTDTQYF. CDR3 nucleotides: TGCGCCAGCAGCTTGGCGGTAGACACAGATACGCAGTATTTT.

The chain carries TRBV10-3 and TRBJ2-7, with 12 positions matching TRBD2. Trimming at V came to 0 bases and at J to 2 bases, leaving 5 bases not matched to a gene. Germline loops: CDR1 ENHRY, CDR2 SYGVKD. The length of the CDR3 is 17 residues. As DNA, the CDR3 is TGTGCCATCAGTGAGTCACCCACTAGCGGGAGGACCTACGAGCAGTACTTC. Its protein product is CAISESPTSGRTYEQYF.

This clone was seen a single time. The V call is TRBV7-2, the J call TRBJ1-3; no definite D call. Germline V lookup: CDR1 SGHTA, CDR2 FQGNSA. Trimming removed 5 bases at V and 0 bases at J, with 8 bases between. The CDR3 spans 14 residues. CDR3 bases: TGTGCCAGCAGCAAACATAGCTCTGGAAACACCATATATTTT. Translating gives CASSKHSSGNTIYF. The variable domain in full, completed from reference TRBV7-2 and TRBJ1-3, reads GAGVSQSPSNKVTEKGKDVELRCDPISGHTALYWYRQSLGQGLEFLIYFQGNSAPDKSGLPSDRFSAERTGGSVSTLTIQRTQQEDSAVYLCASSKHSSGNTIYFGEGSWLTVV.

This chain links TRBV6-1 with TRBJ1-6, with D perhaps TRBD1 (5 bases). Between the trimmed V and J ends, which lost 2 bases and 8 bases, there was a span of 13 bases. The germline V gene encodes CDR1 MNHNS and CDR2 SASEGT. The CDR3 covers 15 residues. The CDR3 here is CASSESGRVDSPLHF. The CDR3 region has the DNA TGTGCCAGCAGTGAAAGTGGCAGGGTGGATTCACCCCTCCACTTT.

V and J are TRBV4-3 and TRBJ2-7; D remains ambiguous. V was trimmed by 1 base and J by 2 bases, leaving 15 bases between them. There are 16 residues in the CDR3. CDR1 LGHNA and CDR2 YSLEER come from the germline V gene. The DNA for the CDR3 is TGCGCCAGCAGCCAAGTAGGTTGGGCATACCCCTACGAGCAGTACTTC. It specifies CASSQVGWAYPYEQYF.

The V and J genes are TRBV5-1 and TRBJ2-3, with D tentatively TRBD2 (6 bases). The CDR3 consists of 15 residues. Trimming shortened V by 4 bases and J by 2 bases, and 14 bases separated the two germline ends. CDR1 is SGHRS and CDR2 is YFSETQ in the germline V gene. Here the CDR3 reads CASSLASAYTDTQYF. Written as DNA, the CDR3 is TGCGCCAGCAGCCTAGCTAGCGCCTACACAGATACGCAGTATTTT.

This clone came up once. The chain has TRBV7-6 and TRBJ2-5, with 11 bases identical to TRBD2. With V trimmed by 7 bases and J by 4 bases, 8 bases remained unmatched. This CDR3 is built from 15 residues. The germline V gene encodes CDR1 SGHVS and CDR2 FNYEAQ. CDR3 loop: CASTPSGTSGETQYF. CDR3 nucleotides: TGTGCCAGCACCCCAAGTGGGACTAGCGGAGAGACCCAGTACTTC.

The chain couples TRBV7-3 to TRBJ2-1; 11 nucleotides align to TRBD2. The CDR3 consists of 15 residues. Trimming removed 2 bases from V and 5 bases from J; junction bases left unmatched: 2. Per germline, CDR1 SGHTA and CDR2 FQGTGA. This CDR3 reads CASSLPGLADNEQFF. For the CDR3, the DNA is TGTGCCAGCAGCTTACCGGGACTAGCGGACAATGAGCAGTTCTTC.

The chain combines TRBV18 with TRBJ2-1, with 9 bases that match TRBD1. This CDR3 spans 16 amino acids. The V gene's germline CDR1 is KGHSH and CDR2 LQKENI. Trimming at V came to 2 bases and at J to 8 bases, leaving 10 bases not matched to a gene. CDR3 region: CASSPNRGLGHDEQFF. CDR3 nucleotides: TGTGCCAGCTCACCAAACAGGGGGCTGGGTCACGATGAGCAGTTCTTC.

The chain joins TRBV7-3 to TRBJ2-3; 7 bases align to TRBD2. CDR1 SGHTA and CDR2 FQGTGA come from the germline V gene. Germline trimming cut 5 bases from V and 0 bases from J; bases unmatched to any gene: 8. There are 16 residues in the CDR3. CDR3 protein: CASSPRAGRSTDTQYF. Written as DNA, the CDR3 is TGTGCCAGCAGCCCCCGAGCGGGACGGAGCACAGATACGCAGTATTTT.

The rearrangement joins TRBV28 to TRBJ1-4; D may be TRBD1 (6 bases). The CDR3 runs 15 residues. The V end was cut by 6 bases, the J end by 3 bases, with 14 bases between. CDR1 MDHEN and CDR2 SYDVKM come from the germline V gene. CDR3: CASSTTGSANEKLFF. CDR3 coding DNA: TGTGCCAGCAGCACAACAGGGTCGGCTAATGAAAAACTGTTTTTT.

This chain links TRBV5-8 with TRBJ1-2; tentative D call: TRBD1 (6 bases). The CDR3 has 16 residues. Trimming took off 4 bases at V and 2 bases at J, with 18 bases between the two ends. The germline gives CDR1 SGHTS, CDR2 YDEGEE. This CDR3 reads CASSLYRGGRNYGYTF. In nucleotides, the CDR3 is TGTGCCAGCAGCCTGTACCGCGGGGGCCGGAACTATGGCTACACCTTC.

The CDR3 reads CASSPFFRQSNSGNTIYF. The CDR3 bases are TGTGCCAGCTCACCATTCTTCAGACAGAGCAACTCTGGAAACACCATATATTTT. The chain employs TRBV18 and TRBJ1-3; tentatively, D is TRBD1 (5 bases). Germline CDR1 reads KGHSH; CDR2 reads LQKENI. There are 18 residues in the CDR3. V dropped 2 bases and J dropped 0 bases, with 17 bases sitting between them.